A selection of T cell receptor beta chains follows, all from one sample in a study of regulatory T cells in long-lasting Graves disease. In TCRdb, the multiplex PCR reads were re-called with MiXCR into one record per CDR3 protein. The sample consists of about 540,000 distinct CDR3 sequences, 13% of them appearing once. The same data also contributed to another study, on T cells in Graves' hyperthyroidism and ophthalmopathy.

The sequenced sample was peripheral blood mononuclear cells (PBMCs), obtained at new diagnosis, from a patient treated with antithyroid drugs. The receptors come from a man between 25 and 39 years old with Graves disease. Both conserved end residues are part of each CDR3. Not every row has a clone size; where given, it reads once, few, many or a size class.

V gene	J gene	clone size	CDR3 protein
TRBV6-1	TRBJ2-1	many	CAGDSGRNYNEQFF
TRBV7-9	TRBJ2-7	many	CASSPGTPLSYEQYF
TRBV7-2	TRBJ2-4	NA	CASSLGTAAKNIQYF
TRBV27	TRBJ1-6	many	CASSLSGGRGNSPLHF
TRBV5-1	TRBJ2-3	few	CASSRTSGSSSPDTQYF
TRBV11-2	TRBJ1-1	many	CASSSDGLLGTEAFF
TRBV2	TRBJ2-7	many	CASSEEKQYF
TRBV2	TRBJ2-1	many	CASSADSYNEQFF
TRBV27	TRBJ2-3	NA	CASGGQTDTQYF
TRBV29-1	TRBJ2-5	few	CSVEGQGSMETQYF
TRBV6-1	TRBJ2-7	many	CASSGQDSMSYEQYF
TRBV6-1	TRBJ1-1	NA	CASSEGGGMNTEAFF
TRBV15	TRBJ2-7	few	CATSRLGTSDEQYF
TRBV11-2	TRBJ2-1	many	CASSSYRGRLAGGTGNEQFF
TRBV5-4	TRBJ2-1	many	CASSGPRKDEQFF
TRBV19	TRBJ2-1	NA	CASKEVDPSYNEQFF
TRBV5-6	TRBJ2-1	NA	CASSPDSGRGNEQFF
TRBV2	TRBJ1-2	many	CASSLQWNYGYTF
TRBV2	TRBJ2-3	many	CASRRDSTDTQYF
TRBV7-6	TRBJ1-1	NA	CASSLLARGDTEAFF
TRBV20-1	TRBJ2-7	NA	CSAKSGLAGAYEQYF
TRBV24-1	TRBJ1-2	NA	CATSVDTHYGYTF
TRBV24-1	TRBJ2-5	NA	CATSDFSQDKETQYF
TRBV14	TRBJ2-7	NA	CASSKLKGVTWDEQYF
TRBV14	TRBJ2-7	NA	CASSQGLGGTYEQYF
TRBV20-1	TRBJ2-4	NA	CSASGALGDLAKNIQYF
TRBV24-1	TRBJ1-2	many	CATRDSNYGYTF
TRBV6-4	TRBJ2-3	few	CASSTGRTTPDTQYF
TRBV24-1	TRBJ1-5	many	CATSDPRSDRDHQPQHF
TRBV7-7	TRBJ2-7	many	CASSRDRAAEQYF
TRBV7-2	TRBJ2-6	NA	CASSPNSRRANVLTF
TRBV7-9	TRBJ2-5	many	CASSAAGPGRETQYF
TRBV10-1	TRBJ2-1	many	CASSVSPYNEQFF
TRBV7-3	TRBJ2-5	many	CASSLTRQETQYF
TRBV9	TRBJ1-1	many	CASSVIGTEAFF
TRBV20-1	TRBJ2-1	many	CSARERGDEQFF
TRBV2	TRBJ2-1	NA	CASRYQGAGDEQFF
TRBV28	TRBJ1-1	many	CASSSGGPLNTEAFF
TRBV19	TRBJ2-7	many	CASTTFFKGSSVYEQYF
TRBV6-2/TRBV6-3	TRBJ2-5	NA	CASSVLTGGQETQYF
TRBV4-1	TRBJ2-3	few	CASSRIDPGGDTQYF
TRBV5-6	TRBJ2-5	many	CASSPTIQETQYF
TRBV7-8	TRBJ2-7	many	CASSPGGVTTLAYEQYF
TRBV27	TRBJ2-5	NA	CASSFEGGQQETQYF
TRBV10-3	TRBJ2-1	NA	CAISESSAEQFF
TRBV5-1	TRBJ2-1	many	CASSPSGNSYNEQFF
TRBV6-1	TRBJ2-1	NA	CASSLYAGGLAGVPNEQFF
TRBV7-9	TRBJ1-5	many	CASSREGGINQPQHF